What follows are 27 T cell receptor beta chains derived from one specimen sequenced in a study of early T cells in non-severe SARS-CoV-2 infection. TCRdb re-called the 5' RACE reads through MiXCR, storing one row per CDR3 protein. Of under 65,000 distinct CDR3 sequences in the sample, under 15% were seen once. Input material: whole blood. Receptors were obtained from an adult who was a healthcare worker with PCR-confirmed SARS-CoV-2 infection or an uninfected control (not recorded which).

This clonotype was seen repeatedly, ten times or more. This chain joins TRBV7-2 and TRBJ2-4; no clear D. The CDR3 runs 17 residues. Trimming cost V 4 bases and J 0 bases, with 16 bases left between them. Germline CDR1 is SGHTA and CDR2 is FQGNSA. CDR3 amino acids: CASSSTGLHLAKNIQYF. The CDR3 DNA reads as TGTGCCAGCAGCTCTACGGGCCTCCACCTAGCCAAAAACATTCAGTACTTC.

This clonotype was seen many times. The V call is TRBV20-1, the J call TRBJ2-1; perhaps TRBD2 as D (5 bases). CDR1 and CDR2 from the germline V gene are DFQATT and SNEGSKA (reference sequence). The CDR3 is 15 amino acids. V gave up 3 bases and J gave up 4 bases, with 16 bases separating them. The CDR3 nucleotides are TGCAGTGCTAGTTCGGGGAAGAGGGTGTACAATGAGCAGTTCTTC. Protein product: CSASSGKRVYNEQFF.

This clonotype has ten or more counts. The genes are TRBV20-1 and TRBJ2-7, with D possibly TRBD1 on 6 matching bases. From germline, CDR1 is DFQATT and CDR2 SNEGSKA (reference sequence). The CDR3 contains 15 residues. The germline V and J ends were trimmed by 4 bases and 3 bases, with 19 bases remaining between them. The DNA for the CDR3 is TGCAGTGCTACCTTCGGTTTGGGGGCTGGCTACGAGCAGTACTTC. Translated, it gives CSATFGLGAGYEQYF.

This clonotype was recorded a few times. The gene calls are TRBV29-1 and TRBJ2-5; no reliable D call. This CDR3 has 11 residues. The germline V and J ends were trimmed by 4 bases and 4 bases, with 7 bases remaining between them. CDR1 is SQVTM, CDR2 ANQGSEA, per germline. The CDR3 spells CSVALGETQYF. The CDR3 DNA reads as TGCAGCGTTGCCCTCGGAGAGACCCAGTACTTC.

This clonotype was recorded at least ten times. The chain couples TRBV29-1 to TRBJ2-2; possible D gene TRBD2, 5 bases. This CDR3 has 14 residues. Germline V gene lookup returns CDR1 SQVTM and CDR2 ANQGSEA. V was pared by 7 bases and J by 0 bases, with 12 bases between. The DNA of the CDR3 is TGCAGCGCGAGGGCTAACGCGAACACCGGGGAGCTGTTTTTT. Translation gives CSARANANTGELFF.

This clonotype was picked up many times. The chain combines TRBV4-3 with TRBJ2-3, with 10 bases matching TRBD2. Looked up from germline, CDR1 is LGHNA and CDR2 is YSLEER. The V segment lost 4 bases and the J segment 5 bases; nucleotides outside the gene matches: 15. This CDR3 has 18 residues. CDR3 residues: CASSPRTSGLVGGDTQYF. The CDR3 coding sequence is TGCGCCAGCAGCCCTCGGACTAGCGGACTCGTTGGGGGAGATACGCAGTATTTT.

This clonotype appeared many times. The CDR3 sequence: CASSRTSGGSSYNEQFF. The CDR3 region has the DNA TGTGCCAGCAGTCGGACTAGCGGGGGGAGCTCCTACAATGAGCAGTTCTTC. The chain links TRBV27 to TRBJ2-1; the match to TRBD2 covers 14 bases. The CDR3 is made up of 17 amino acids. Germline-derived CDR1 and CDR2 are MNHEY and SMNVEV (reference sequence). The ends lost 5 bases at V and 0 bases at J; junction bases unmatched: 3.

The V and J genes are TRBV3-1 and TRBJ2-7; 8 bases match TRBD2. The CDR3 is 15 residues long. J lost 4 bases, V lost 1 base, and 6 bases had no gene match. The germline V gene has CDR1 LGHDT and CDR2 YNNKEL (reference sequence). CDR3 residues: CASSQGPGGAYEQYF. The CDR3 DNA reads TGTGCCAGCAGCCAAGGGCCCGGGGGGGCTTACGAGCAGTACTTC.

This clonotype was recorded many times. The chain joins TRBV4-3 to TRBJ2-1; tentatively, D is TRBD1 or TRBD2 (5 bases each). CDR3 length equals 16 residues. V lost 4 bases and J 0 bases, leaving 13 bases between the germline ends. In germline, CDR1 is LGHNA, CDR2 YSLEER. In DNA, the CDR3 is TGCGCCAGCAGCCTCGGGACGGGTAGCTCCTACAATGAGCAGTTCTTC. Amino acids: CASSLGTGSSYNEQFF.

The rearrangement links TRBV29-1 to TRBJ2-2; D possibly uses TRBD1 or TRBD2 (5 bases each). The germline V gene has CDR1 SQVTM and CDR2 ANQGSEA. The CDR3 is 13 residues long. V lost 5 bases to trimming and J lost 4 bases, with 11 bases between them. For the CDR3, the DNA is TGCAGCGTTCGAGGGGAATTCACCGGGGAGCTGTTTTTT. It codes for CSVRGEFTGELFF.

This clonotype appeared a few times. This chain joins TRBV11-2 and TRBJ2-7; 9 positions match TRBD1. J was trimmed by 4 bases and V by 3 bases; bases with no gene match: 10. The V gene's germline CDR1 is SGHAT and CDR2 FQNNGV. This CDR3 comprises 16 residues. As DNA, the CDR3 is TGTGCCAGCAGCTTGACCGGGACAGGGAGGGTTTACGAGCAGTACTTC. This encodes CASSLTGTGRVYEQYF.

This clonotype was observed at least ten times. This chain links TRBV11-3 with TRBJ2-3, with no clear D. Germline V gene data show CDR1 as SGHNT and CDR2 as YENEEA. The CDR3 has 15 amino acids. Deletions cut 0 bases from V and 1 base from J, with 8 bases between. As DNA, the CDR3 is TGTGCCAGCAGCTTAGATCTCGCAGGCACAGATACGCAGTATTTT. Its translation: CASSLDLAGTDTQYF.

J is TRBJ2-3 and V is TRBV9; D is unresolved. Trimming left V 0 bases short and J 0 bases short, with 8 bases between. The CDR3 extends over 15 amino acids. CDR1 SGDLS and CDR2 YYNGEE come from the germline V gene. CDR3 coding DNA: TGTGCCAGCAGCGTAGAACAGACTAGCACAGATACGCAGTATTTT. It translates to CASSVEQTSTDTQYF.

This clonotype was detected a few times. The chain is built from TRBV6-6 and TRBJ1-2; D is possibly TRBD1 (5 bases). This CDR3 has 18 residues. Germline lookup yields CDR1 MNHNY and CDR2 SVGAGI (reference sequence). V gave up 8 bases and J gave up 2 bases, with 27 bases separating them. CDR3 protein: CASQGAHPNMGGNYGYTF. The CDR3 DNA reads as TGTGCCAGCCAAGGTGCACACCCGAACATGGGGGGGAACTATGGCTACACCTTC.

Only a few counts were recorded for this clonotype. The V gene is TRBV7-6, the J gene TRBJ2-1; TRBD1 is a possible D gene (6 bases). The CDR3 runs to 13 residues. Looked up from germline, CDR1 is SGHVS and CDR2 is FNYEAQ. V shed 1 base and J shed 8 bases, with 9 bases lying between them. The chain's CDR3 is CASSLVGADEQFF. The DNA of the CDR3 is TGTGCCAGCAGCTTAGTGGGGGCGGATGAGCAGTTCTTC.

This clonotype has a handful of counts. J is TRBJ2-4 and V is TRBV6-2 or TRBV6-3, with D uncertain. This CDR3 is built from 12 residues. The germline V and J ends were trimmed by 2 bases and 5 bases, with 4 bases remaining between them. Germline loops: CDR1 MNHEY, CDR2 SVGEGT. In DNA form, the CDR3 reads TGTGCCAGCAGTTACGAGGAAAACATTCAGTACTTC. Translation: CASSYEENIQYF.

This clonotype was counted many times. CDR3: CASSLGRPGQSPEAFF. The CDR3 coding sequence is TGTGCCAGCAGCTTAGGTCGCCCCGGACAGTCCCCTGAAGCTTTCTTT. This chain uses TRBV7-8 with TRBJ1-1, with D possibly being TRBD1 (6 bases). Germline V gives CDR1 SGHVS, CDR2 FQNEAQ. The CDR3 has 16 amino acids. Trimming took 1 base from V and 6 from J, leaving 18 bases between them. Full variable domain (missing parts from reference TRBV7-8 and TRBJ1-1): GAGVSQSPRYKVAKRGQDVALRCDPISGHVSLFWYQQALGQGPEFLTYFQNEAQLDKSGLPSDRFFAERPEGSVSTLKIQRTQQEDSAVYLCASSLGRPGQSPEAFFGQGTRLTVV.

This clonotype was detected ten times or more. This chain joins TRBV6-6 and TRBJ1-2; D is perhaps TRBD1 (5 bases). The CDR3 sequence is 13 residues long. Trimming pared 2 bases from V and 7 bases from J, leaving 11 bases between. The germline V gene encodes CDR1 MNHNY and CDR2 SVGAGI (reference sequence). This CDR3 reads CASSYGGISGYTF. In DNA form, the CDR3 reads TGTGCCAGCAGTTACGGGGGGATATCTGGCTACACCTTC.

This rearrangement joins TRBV9 to TRBJ2-3, with TRBD1 matching 9 bases. Germline values: CDR1 SGDLS, CDR2 YYNGEE. The CDR3 sequence is 18 residues long. J was trimmed by 2 bases and V by 1 base; bases with no gene match: 11. CDR3 protein: CASSVFLGQGLNTDTQYF. The CDR3 DNA sequence: TGTGCCAGCAGCGTATTTTTGGGACAGGGATTAAACACAGATACGCAGTATTTT.

The chain joins TRBV19 to TRBJ2-2; 10 nucleotides line up with TRBD2. Per the germline V gene, CDR1 is LNHDA and CDR2 is SQIVND (reference sequence). CDR3 length: 15 residues. Trimming at V came to 4 bases and at J to 4 bases, leaving 3 bases not matched to a gene. The CDR3 region has the DNA TGTGCCAGTAGTAGGACTAGCGGAACCACCGGGGAGCTGTTTTTT. Translation gives CASSRTSGTTGELFF.

This sequence joins TRBV7-9 and TRBJ2-7, with 9 positions matching TRBD1. The CDR3 length is 14 residues. The germline CDR1 and CDR2 sequences are SEHNR and FQNEAQ (reference sequence). V was clipped by 5 bases and J by 5 bases; unmatched bases: 7. This CDR3 is CASSRGTGTHEQYF. The CDR3 coding sequence is TGTGCCAGCAGCAGGGGGACAGGGACCCACGAGCAGTACTTC.

This clonotype was seen a few times. This sequence joins TRBV30 and TRBJ1-4; D ambiguous. Germline lookup yields CDR1 GTSNPN and CDR2 SVGIG (reference sequence). CDR3 size: 13 residues. The V end was cut by 1 base, the J end by 7 bases, with 10 bases between. The CDR3 nucleotides are TGTGCCTGGAGTGCCCACATGGGTGAAAAACTGTTTTTT. It codes for CAWSAHMGEKLFF.

There are many counts of this clonotype. The rearrangement links TRBV7-2 to TRBJ1-1; TRBD1 might be the D (5 bases). Germline V gene lookup returns CDR1 SGHTA and CDR2 FQGNSA. V dropped 5 bases and J dropped 5 bases, with 15 bases sitting between them. The CDR3 is 14 amino acids. CDR3 nucleotide sequence: TGTGCCAGCAGCAGAAGCGGGGGAAATACTGAAGCTTTCTTT. This sequence encodes CASSRSGGNTEAFF.

The J gene is TRBJ2-7, the V gene TRBV20-1; D might be TRBD2 (6 bases). Germline CDR1 reads DFQATT; CDR2 reads SNEGSKA (reference sequence). The germline V and J ends were trimmed by 0 bases and 6 bases, with 15 bases remaining between them. The length of the CDR3 is 14 residues. This chain's CDR3 is CSARDPKWDSEQYF. CDR3 DNA: TGCAGTGCTAGAGATCCTAAATGGGACTCCGAGCAGTACTTC.

This chain joins TRBV7-8 and TRBJ2-3, with 7 bases fitting TRBD1. The trim removed 4 bases at V and 4 bases at J, leaving 14 bases unmatched. CDR3 length: 17 residues. The V gene's germline CDR1 is SGHVS and CDR2 FQNEAQ. The DNA for the CDR3 is TGTGCCAGCAGCTCCCCGTGGGGACAGCAAAGCGCAGATACGCAGTATTTT. This encodes CASSSPWGQQSADTQYF.

The V call is TRBV12-3 or TRBV12-4, the J call TRBJ2-7; 9 bases map to TRBD1. Losses at the gene ends were 5 bases for V and 4 bases for J; bases not matched to a gene: 9. The CDR3 consists of 15 residues. The CDR3, as DNA: TGTGCCAGCAGTCCCACGGGGACAGGGTTGTACGAGCAGTACTTC. Encoded protein: CASSPTGTGLYEQYF.

V gene TRBV20-1 combines with J gene TRBJ1-1, with D unclear. This CDR3 is built from 12 residues. CDR1 is DFQATT and CDR2 is SNEGSKA in the germline V gene (reference sequence). Trimming removed 0 bases at V and 3 bases at J, with 5 bases between. Here the CDR3 DNA reads TGCAGTGCTAGAGAAACGGACACTGAAGCTTTCTTT. Amino acid sequence: CSARETDTEAFF.